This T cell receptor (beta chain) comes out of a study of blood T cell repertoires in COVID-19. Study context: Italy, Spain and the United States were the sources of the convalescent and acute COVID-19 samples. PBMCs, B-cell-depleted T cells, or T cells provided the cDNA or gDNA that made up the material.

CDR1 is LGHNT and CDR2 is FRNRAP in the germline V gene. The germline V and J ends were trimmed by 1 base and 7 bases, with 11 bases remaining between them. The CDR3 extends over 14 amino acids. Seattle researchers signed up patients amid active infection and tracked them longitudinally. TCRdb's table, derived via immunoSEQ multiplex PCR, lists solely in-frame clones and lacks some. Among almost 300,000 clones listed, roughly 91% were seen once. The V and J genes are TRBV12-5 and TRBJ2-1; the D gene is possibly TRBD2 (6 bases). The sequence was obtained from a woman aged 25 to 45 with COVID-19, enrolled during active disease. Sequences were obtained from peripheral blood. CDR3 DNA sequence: TGTGCTAGTGGTTTGGGCGGGGACCTTAATGAGCAGTTCTTC. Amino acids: CASGLGGDLNEQFF.